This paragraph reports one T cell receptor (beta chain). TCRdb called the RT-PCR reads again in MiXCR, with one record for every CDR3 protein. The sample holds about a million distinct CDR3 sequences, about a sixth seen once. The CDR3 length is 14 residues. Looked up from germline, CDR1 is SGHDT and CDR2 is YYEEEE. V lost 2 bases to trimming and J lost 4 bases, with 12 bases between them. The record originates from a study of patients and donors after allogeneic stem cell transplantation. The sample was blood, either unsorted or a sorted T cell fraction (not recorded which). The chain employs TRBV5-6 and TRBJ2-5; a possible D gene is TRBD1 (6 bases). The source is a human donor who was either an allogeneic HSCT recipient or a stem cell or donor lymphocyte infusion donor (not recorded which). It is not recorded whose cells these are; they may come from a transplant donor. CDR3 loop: CASSFLTGRETQYF. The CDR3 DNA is TGTGCCAGCAGCTTTCTTACAGGGAGAGAGACCCAGTACTTC.